Sequencing of this T cell receptor (beta chain) was carried out in a study of blood T cells in healthy people across ages. The CDR3 runs to 13 residues. The germline CDR1 and CDR2 sequences are DFQATT and SNEGSKA (reference sequence). Trimming pared 1 base from V and 0 bases from J, leaving 4 bases between. The second PCR ran about 6 to 11 cycles with a sample-barcoded 5' primer and J-beta primers. TCRdb reprocessed the 5' RACE reads via MiXCR and lists one record per CDR3 protein. The table lists about 970,000 distinct CDR3 sequences, just over 50% of them singletons. The sequenced sample was blood. This receptor was identified in a woman aged 55-70 years in good health. The rearrangement uses TRBV20-1 and TRBJ2-1, with D unresolved. The CDR3 protein is CSARAISYNEQFF. The CDR3 DNA sequence: TGCAGTGCTAGAGCCATCTCCTACAATGAGCAGTTCTTC.